The rows below give T cell receptor beta chains drawn from one sample of a study of blood T cell repertoires in COVID-19. Profiled with immunoSEQ multiplex PCR; TCRdb holds only in-frame clones, not every one. The repertoire consists of 220,000 or so clones, with around 87% occurring once and the leading ten covering roughly 10%. What was sequenced was peripheral blood. The origin of the receptors is a woman between 45 and 65 years old with COVID-19, enrolled during active disease. CDR3s include the opening cysteine and the closing phenylalanine or tryptophan. D genes are given only for firm matches. Rows may omit the clone size; those that give it use once, few, many or a size class.

CDR3nt	CDR3aa	d_gene	v_gene	j_gene	abundance
TGTGCCAGCAGCCGACTAGCGGGGACCGGGGAGCTGTTTTTT	CASSRLAGTGELFF	TRBD2	TRBV6-5	TRBJ2-2	.
TGTGCCAGCAGCTCACAGGGGCTCGCTGGAAACACCATATATTTT	CASSSQGLAGNTIYF	TRBD1	TRBV27	TRBJ1-3	.
TGTGCCAGCCTTCGCTGGGGGGGAGAGAATGAGCAGTTCTTC	CASLRWGGENEQFF	TRBD2	TRBV19	TRBJ2-1	.
TGCGCCAGCAGCTTGACCCTAGCGGGGGGTCAAAATACGCAGTATTTT	CASSLTLAGGQNTQYF	TRBD2	TRBV5-1	TRBJ2-3	.
TGTGCCAGCACCGCCCGGGCGGCGGGGGGTACCTCATACGAGCAGTACTTC	CASTARAAGGTSYEQYF	.	TRBV21-1	TRBJ2-7	.
TGTGCCAGCAGTTTAACAGGGTTAAGCTCCTACGAGCAGTACTTC	CASSLTGLSSYEQYF	.	TRBV27	TRBJ2-7	.
TGTGCCAGCAGCCCCAGGGCTAGAAATGAGCAGTTCTTC	CASSPRARNEQFF	.	TRBV14	TRBJ2-1	.
TGTGCCAGTAGTATTGGAGGGCAGGCAGATACGCAGTATTTT	CASSIGGQADTQYF	.	TRBV19	TRBJ2-3	.
TGTGCCACCAGTGTAAGGCAGGGGGTAAGCAATGAGCAGTTCTTC	CATSVRQGVSNEQFF	TRBD1	TRBV24-1	TRBJ2-1	.
TGTGCCAGCAGCCAAGATCGCGCGGAACCCCAGCATTTT	CASSQDRAEPQHF	.	TRBV3-1/TRBV3-2	TRBJ1-5	.
TGTGCCTGGGGCCGGGACAGGTGGTCTGGCTACACCTTC	CAWGRDRWSGYTF	TRBD1	TRBV30	TRBJ1-2	.
TGTGCCAGCGGGCAGATAGGTGAAAAACTGTTTTTT	CASGQIGEKLFF	.	TRBV6-5	TRBJ1-4	once
TGTGCCAGCAGCTTAGTCGGGACAGGCCACGAGCAGTACTTC	CASSLVGTGHEQYF	TRBD1	TRBV7-2	TRBJ2-7	.